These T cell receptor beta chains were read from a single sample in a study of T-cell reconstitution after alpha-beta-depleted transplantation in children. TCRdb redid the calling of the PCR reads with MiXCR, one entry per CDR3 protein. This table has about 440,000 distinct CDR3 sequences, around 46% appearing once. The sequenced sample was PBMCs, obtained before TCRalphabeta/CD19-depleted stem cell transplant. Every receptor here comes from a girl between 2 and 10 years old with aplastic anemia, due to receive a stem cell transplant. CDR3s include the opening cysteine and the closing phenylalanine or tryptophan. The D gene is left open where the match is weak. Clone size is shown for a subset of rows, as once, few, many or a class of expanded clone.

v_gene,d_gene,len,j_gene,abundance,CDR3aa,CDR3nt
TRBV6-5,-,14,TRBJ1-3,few,CASSYGHSGNTIYF,TGTGCCAGCAGTTATGGTCACTCTGGAAACACCATATATTTT
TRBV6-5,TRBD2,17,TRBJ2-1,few,CASSFLTSGGSYNEQFF,TGTGCCAGCAGTTTCCTCACTAGCGGGGGCTCCTACAATGAGCAGTTCTTC
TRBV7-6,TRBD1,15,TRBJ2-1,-,CASSLGLGQGNEQFF,TGTGCCAGCAGCTTAGGGTTGGGACAGGGTAATGAGCAGTTCTTC
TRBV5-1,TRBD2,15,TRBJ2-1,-,CASSLSLAAYNEQFF,TGCGCCAGCAGCTTGTCCCTAGCGGCCTACAATGAGCAGTTCTTC
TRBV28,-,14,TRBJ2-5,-,CASSVPPVSETQYF,TGTGCCAGCAGTGTCCCGCCGGTGTCAGAGACCCAGTACTTC
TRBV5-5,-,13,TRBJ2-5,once,CAGLTRDPETQYF,TGTGCCGGACTAACTAGGGATCCAGAGACCCAGTACTTC
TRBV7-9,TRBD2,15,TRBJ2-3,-,CASRHEAGGTDTQYF,TGTGCCAGCAGACATGAAGCGGGGGGGACAGATACGCAGTATTTT
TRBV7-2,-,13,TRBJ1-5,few,CASSLGQDLPQHF,TGTGCCAGCAGCTTAGGGCAGGACCTTCCCCAGCATTTT
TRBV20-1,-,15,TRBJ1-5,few,CSASPDRTRNQPQHF,TGCAGTGCTTCACCGGACAGAACTCGCAATCAGCCCCAGCATTTT
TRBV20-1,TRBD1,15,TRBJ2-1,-,CSATPGQGLLNEQFF,TGCAGTGCTACCCCAGGACAGGGCTTGTTAAATGAGCAGTTCTTC
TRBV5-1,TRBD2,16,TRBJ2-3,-,CASSARTSGSADTQYF,TGCGCCAGCAGCGCCCGGACTAGCGGGAGCGCAGATACGCAGTATTTT
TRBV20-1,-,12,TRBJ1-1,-,CSARGGLGEAFF,TGCAGTGCTAGAGGGGGCCTGGGTGAAGCTTTCTTT
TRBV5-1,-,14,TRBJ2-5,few,CASSPPRKLETQYF,TGCGCCAGCAGCCCCCCTCGCAAACTTGAGACCCAGTACTTC
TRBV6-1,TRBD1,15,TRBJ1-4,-,CASSRTDRENEKLFF,TGTGCCAGCAGTCGGACCGACAGGGAGAATGAAAAACTGTTTTTT
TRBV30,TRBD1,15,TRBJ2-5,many,CAWSSPTGTQVTQYF,TGTGCCTGGAGTTCCCCGACAGGGACCCAGGTAACCCAGTACTTC
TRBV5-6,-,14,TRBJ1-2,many,CASSLPRVIYGYTF,TGTGCCAGCAGCTTGCCAAGGGTGATCTATGGCTACACCTTC
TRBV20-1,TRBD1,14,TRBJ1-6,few,CSATDRAKYSPLHF,TGCAGTGCTACTGACAGGGCGAAATATTCACCCCTCCACTTT
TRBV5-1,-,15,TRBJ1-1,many,CASSYISAMNTEAFF,TGCGCCAGCAGTTATATATCCGCCATGAACACTGAAGCTTTCTTT
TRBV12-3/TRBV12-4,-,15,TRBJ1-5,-,CASSYSGTLSQPQHF,TGTGCCAGCAGCTATTCCGGGACGTTAAGCCAGCCCCAGCATTTT
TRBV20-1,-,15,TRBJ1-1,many,CSAAKGGPGESEAFF,TGCAGTGCAGCAAAAGGCGGGCCAGGCGAGTCAGAAGCTTTCTTT
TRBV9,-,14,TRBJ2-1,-,CASSVGGNGDEQFF,TGTGCCAGCAGCGTAGGGGGTAACGGTGATGAGCAGTTCTTC
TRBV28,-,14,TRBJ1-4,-,CASSFIDSNEKLFF,TGTGCCAGCAGTTTTATCGACAGTAATGAAAAACTGTTTTTT
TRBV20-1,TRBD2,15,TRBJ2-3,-,CSASVFAGDTDTQYF,TGCAGTGCTAGTGTGTTCGCGGGGGACACAGATACGCAGTATTTT
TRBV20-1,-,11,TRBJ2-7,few,CSATGLYEQYF,TGCAGTGCAACGGGGCTCTACGAGCAGTACTTC
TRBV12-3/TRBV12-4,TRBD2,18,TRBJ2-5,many,CASSLGLAGGRFPETQYF,TGTGCCAGCAGTTTGGGGCTAGCGGGAGGGAGATTTCCGGAGACCCAGTACTTC
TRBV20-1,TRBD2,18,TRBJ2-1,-,CSARAPLAGSPRYNEQFF,TGCAGTGCTAGAGCCCCCCTAGCGGGATCCCCCCGCTACAATGAGCAGTTCTTC
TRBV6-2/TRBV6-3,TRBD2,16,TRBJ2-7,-,CASSYEGLAGVDEQYF,TGTGCCAGCAGTTATGAAGGACTAGCGGGAGTGGACGAGCAGTACTTC
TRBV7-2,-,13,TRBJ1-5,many,CASSLGGGQPQHF,TGTGCCAGCAGCTTAGGAGGGGGACAGCCCCAGCATTTT
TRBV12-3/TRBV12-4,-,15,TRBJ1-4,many,CASSLLGWAGEKLFF,TGTGCCAGCAGTCTACTGGGGTGGGCGGGAGAAAAACTGTTTTTT
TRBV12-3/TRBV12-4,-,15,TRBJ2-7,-,CASRTGGTNSYEQYF,TGTGCCAGCAGAACCGGGGGGACAAACTCCTACGAGCAGTACTTC
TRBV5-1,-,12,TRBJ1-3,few,CASSARGDTIYF,TGCGCCAGCAGCGCGAGGGGGGACACCATATATTTT
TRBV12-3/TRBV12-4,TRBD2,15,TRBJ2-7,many,CASSLIAGGFYEQYF,TGTGCCAGCAGTTTAATAGCGGGAGGCTTCTACGAGCAGTACTTC